The source of this TCR beta chain is a study of shared clonotypes between healthy human individuals (dated by TCRdb to 2018 to 2020). About the full investigation: The cohort comprised a couple of women and a few men aged 18 to 49 years. For each donor, CD4 naive and CD4 memory were each given three plates, CD8 naive was given two plates, and CD8 memory was given one plate. Blood TCR repertoires of roughly 5 healthy adults were deeply sequenced to estimate repertoire size and the extent of clonotype sharing between individuals. To increase sequencing depth and limit assay-specific biases, TCR repertoire library preparation and sequencing were carried out by different laboratories using diverse techniques. Between about 0.94 and 8.9 billion PBMCs per donor were obtained by leukapheresis.

TCR CDR3 regions were amplified from genomic DNA by multiplex PCR using the deep immunoSEQ assay. Extracted genomic DNA from each cell subset was distributed evenly across all wells of several immunoSEQ 96-well plates, and each plate was treated as a replicate. Each replicate PCR for sorted subsets received roughly 200 ng genomic DNA, equal to around 32,000 T cell genomes. Purified libraries were measured with a Qubit 3.0 fluorometer, size-checked on a Bioanalyzer 2100, and measured again with the KAPA Library Quantification kit. A separate single-read 150-cycle Illumina NextSeq 550 flow cell was used to sequence each immunoSEQ 96-well plate. The published analysis was carried out like this. The immunoSEQ output contained only junctional sequences without quality scores, so filtering could not match that applied to full-length reads. To assign V/J genes and CDR3, sequences were annotated using PyIR, a Python wrapper for IgBLAST v1.9, with IMGT germline references. Reads with weak V/J assignments (E-value above 1e-6), missing CDR3, stop codons, out-of-frame junctions, or ambiguous translated residues were removed. V3J clonotypes were defined as sequences sharing an identical inferred V gene, J gene, and CDR3 amino acid sequence. Percentage overlap between repertoires was calculated by dividing the number of shared unique clonotypes by the size of the smaller repertoire. Three approaches were used to assess repertoire richness: RTK rarefaction, the Chao1 estimator, and Recon v2.1 estimates of unobserved clonotypes. Generation probabilities were computed with OLGA for all TCRbeta clonotypes obtained by the gDNA method from a handful of donors. The immuneACCESS repertoire file appears here via TCRdb, limited to in-frame rearrangements. These files lack a portion of the clones; in checked studies, under half of the deficit traces to unresolved V genes, and the cause of the others is not known. The D gene and trimming were derived from the DNA, and the V and J assignments and clone size from that table. The sample table holds approximately 2,000,000 clones, of which 80% to 95% were seen once. Over 1.5% of the sample is in the top ten clones.

The CDR3 covers 15 residues, taking in both the cysteine and the phenylalanine. Of the read, only the CDR3 DNA is kept; its 45 bases are in frame from base 1. Sequences SEHNR (CDR1) and FQNEAQ (CDR2) are obtained from the germline V gene (reference sequence). V is pared back by 7 bases and J by 4 bases, with 17 bases lying between the germline termini. Study-wide findings and limitations: Larger estimated clonotype richness was generally found for naive subsets than for memory subsets. The genetic and exposure-history diversity represented was limited by the small number of donors. Even with the large sequencing depth, rarefaction of the sorted-subset datasets indicated that sequencing was incomplete. Compared with non-shared clonotypes, the clonotypes found in all four sorted-subset donors had higher generation probabilities. Sharing across a handful of donors was observed for 4.5% to 6.5% of naive CD4, about 3.2% of naive CD8, over 2% of memory CD4, and roughly 0.43% of memory CD8 clonotypes. Pairwise subsampling indicated that sequencing depth was expected to affect the degree of clonotype sharing among donors. Sampling was limited to blood, and TCR repertoires in tissue likely differ from TCR repertoires in blood.

CD8 naive samples were CD45RO-negative cells positively selected for CCR7, giving a CD45RA+CCR7+ population that excluded TemRA cells. The donors were healthy, HIV-negative adults with no recently reported acute infections or vaccinations. Every donor was a Caucasian adult residing in Nashville, Tennessee, USA. Blood was collected by leukapheresis, and PBMCs were isolated by Ficoll-Histopaque density gradient centrifugation and then cryopreserved in liquid nitrogen vapor phase. Purity and quantity of every magnetically sorted T cell population were checked by analytical flow cytometry. Each sorted fraction had its genomic DNA isolated and then quantified by UV absorbance on a Nanodrop 2000c. Comments on this clone: The target of this receptor is not known. No much larger clone exists at a distance of one base, and base qualities are not known.

The chain is encoded by TRBV7-9 joined to TRBJ2-1; perhaps TRBD1 is the D gene, with 6 bases matching. The receptor comes from a man younger than 30 in good health. Some clones in this sample may be carry-over from other donors' samples. Sequenced input: naive CD8+ T cells from PBMCs. Taken with the paper, the label for cell subset or site translates to: CD45RA+CCR7+. The CDR3 here reads CASTPRDTAYNEQFF. The bases are TGTGCCAGCACCCCCCGGGACACCGCTTACAATGAGCAGTTCTTC.